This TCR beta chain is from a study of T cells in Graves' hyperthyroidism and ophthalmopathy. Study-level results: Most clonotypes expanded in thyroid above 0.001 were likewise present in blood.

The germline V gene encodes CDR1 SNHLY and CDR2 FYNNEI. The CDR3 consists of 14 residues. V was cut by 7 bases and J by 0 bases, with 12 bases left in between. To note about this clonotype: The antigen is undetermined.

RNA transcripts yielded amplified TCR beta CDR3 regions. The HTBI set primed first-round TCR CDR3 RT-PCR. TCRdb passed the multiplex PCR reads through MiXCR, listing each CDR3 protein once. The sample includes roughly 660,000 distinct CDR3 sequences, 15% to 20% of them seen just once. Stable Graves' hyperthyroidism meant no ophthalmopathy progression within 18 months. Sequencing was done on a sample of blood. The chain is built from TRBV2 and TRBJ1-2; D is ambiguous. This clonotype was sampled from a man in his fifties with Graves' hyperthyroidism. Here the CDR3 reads CASNQMGANYGYTF. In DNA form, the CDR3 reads TGTGCCAGCAACCAAATGGGAGCTAACTATGGCTACACCTTC.